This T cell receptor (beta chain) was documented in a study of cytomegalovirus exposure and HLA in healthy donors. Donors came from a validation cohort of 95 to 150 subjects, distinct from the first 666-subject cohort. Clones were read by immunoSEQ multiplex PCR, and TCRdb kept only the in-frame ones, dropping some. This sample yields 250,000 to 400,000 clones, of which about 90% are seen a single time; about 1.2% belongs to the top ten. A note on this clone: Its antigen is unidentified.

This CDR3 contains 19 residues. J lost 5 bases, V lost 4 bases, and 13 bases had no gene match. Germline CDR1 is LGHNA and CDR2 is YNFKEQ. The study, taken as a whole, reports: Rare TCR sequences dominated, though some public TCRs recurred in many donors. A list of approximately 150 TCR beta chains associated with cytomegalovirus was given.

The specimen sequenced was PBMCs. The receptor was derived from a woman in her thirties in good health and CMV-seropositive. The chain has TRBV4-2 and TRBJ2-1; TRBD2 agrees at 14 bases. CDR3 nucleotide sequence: TGTGCCAGCAGCCTCCAACACCCGGGACTAGCGGGAGTCCACAATGAGCAGTTCTTC. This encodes CASSLQHPGLAGVHNEQFF.